The 27 T cell receptor beta chains listed next were all sequenced from one sample in a study of blood T cell repertoires in COVID-19. Some clones are missing from TCRdb's copy, which holds only in-frame ones; the method was immunoSEQ multiplex PCR. Counted here are roughly 250,000 clones, 70% to 90% occurring once; the ten biggest clones make up 1.5% to 2%. Material for sequencing was PBMCs or T cells enriched from blood (not recorded which). These receptors were collected from a woman aged 50 to 60 who had recovered from COVID-19.

The genes are TRBV5-4 and TRBJ1-1; 8 nucleotides line up with TRBD1. The junction had 8 bases not matched to a gene; V was cut back by 7 bases and J by 0 bases. Germline CDR1 is SGHNT and CDR2 is YYREEE (reference sequence). The CDR3 consists of 15 residues. The DNA for the CDR3 is TGTGCCAGCGCCAGACAGGGGTCGGTGAACACTGAAGCTTTCTTT. Its protein product is CASARQGSVNTEAFF.

This clone turned up a few times. The chain has TRBV19 and TRBJ1-1, with D possibly TRBD1 on 6 matching bases. CDR3 length equals 13 residues. Trimming removed 5 bases at V and 1 base at J, with 8 bases between. From germline, CDR1 is LNHDA and CDR2 SQIVND (reference sequence). For the CDR3, the DNA is TGTGCCAGTAGTTACAGGGAGAACACTGAAGCTTTCTTT. Its translation is CASSYRENTEAFF. Full variable domain (missing parts from reference TRBV19 and TRBJ1-1): DGGITQSPKYLFRKEGQNVTLSCEQNLNHDAMYWYRQDPGQGLRLIYYSQIVNDFQKGDIAEGYSVSREKKESFPLTVTSAQKNPTAFYLCASSYRENTEAFFGQGTRLTVV.

The V gene is TRBV11-2, the J gene TRBJ2-3, with 7 positions matching TRBD1. Germline V gene lookup returns CDR1 SGHAT and CDR2 FQNNGV. With 1 base clipped from V and 8 bases from J, the junction kept 0 bases outside the gene matches. This CDR3 spans 12 amino acids. CDR3 coding DNA: TGTGCCAGCAGCTTAGCAGGGGGTACGCAGTATTTT. This translates into CASSLAGGTQYF.

This sequence joins TRBV7-9 and TRBJ2-3; 8 bases align to TRBD2. CDR1 and CDR2 from the germline V gene are SEHNR and FQNEAQ (reference sequence). This CDR3 region has 19 residues. Trimming cost V 1 base and J 3 bases; bases outside gene matches: 15. CDR3 bases: TGTGCCAGCAGCTTAGGATTTAGTCAGCGGGAGTGGGCTACAGATACGCAGTATTTT. Its protein is CASSLGFSQREWATDTQYF.

V gene TRBV28 combines with J gene TRBJ2-1, with D uncertain. Germline CDR1 MDHEN, CDR2 SYDVKM. The length of the CDR3 is 12 residues. V gave up 2 bases and J gave up 8 bases, with 7 bases separating them. The CDR3 spells CASSLAPDEQFF. CDR3 DNA: TGTGCCAGCAGTTTAGCCCCAGATGAGCAGTTCTTC.

This clone showed up just once. The V call is TRBV6-5, the J call TRBJ2-7; 9 bases fit TRBD2. CDR3 size: 14 residues. The V and J ends lost 7 bases and 4 bases, in that order; junction bases with no gene match: 8. From germline, CDR1 is MNHEY and CDR2 SVGAGI. The CDR3 DNA is TGTGCCAGCACCCCCGGGACTAGCATTTACGAGCAGTACTTC. The encoded protein is CASTPGTSIYEQYF.

This chain links TRBV18 with TRBJ1-6; 7 bases are a match to TRBD1. V was clipped by 6 bases and J by 7 bases; unmatched bases: 12. The CDR3 loop spans 16 amino acids. From germline, CDR1 is KGHSH and CDR2 LQKENI. The CDR3 loop reads CASSRARGQSNSPLHF. CDR3 nucleotides: TGTGCCAGCTCTCGAGCCCGGGGACAGTCAAATTCACCCCTCCACTTT.

The chain's CDR3 is CASSQVSLAGAAYNEQFF. The CDR3 nucleotides are TGTGCCAGCAGCCAAGTTTCCTTAGCGGGAGCGGCCTACAATGAGCAGTTCTTC. The chain combines TRBV4-2 with TRBJ2-1; TRBD2 matches at 9 bases. The ends lost 1 base at V and 2 bases at J; junction bases unmatched: 9. The germline V gene encodes CDR1 LGHNA and CDR2 YNFKEQ. This CDR3 contains 18 residues.

The chain is built from TRBV28 and TRBJ1-5, with 9 bases aligning to TRBD1. Germline CDR1 and CDR2: MDHEN and SYDVKM. V shed 1 base, J shed 1 base, and the junction held 2 bases outside the gene matches. This CDR3 is 16 amino acids long. CDR3: CASSLSGQGSNQPQHF. DNA of the CDR3: TGTGCCAGCAGTTTATCGGGACAGGGAAGCAATCAGCCCCAGCATTTT.

This clone was detected only once. V is TRBV5-1 and J is TRBJ1-4, with 8 bases identical to TRBD1. J gave up 7 bases and V 0 bases, and 5 bases lay outside the gene matches. This CDR3 contains 15 residues. Germline values: CDR1 SGHRS, CDR2 YFSETQ. The CDR3 DNA sequence: TGCGCCAGCAGCTTGGTGGGACAGGTATTTGAAAAACTGTTTTTT. Its protein is CASSLVGQVFEKLFF.

The chain joins TRBV19 to TRBJ2-3; 12 positions agree with TRBD1. Trimming removed 3 bases from V and 1 base from J; junction bases left unmatched: 5. This CDR3 has 17 amino acids. Germline assignment: CDR1 LNHDA and CDR2 SQIVND (reference sequence). The chain's CDR3 is CASSIGTGGFGTDTQYF. The DNA for the CDR3 is TGTGCCAGTAGTATTGGGACAGGGGGCTTTGGCACAGATACGCAGTATTTT.

This clone turned up a few times. The chain employs TRBV6-1 and TRBJ1-2, with 8 nucleotides matching TRBD1. Unmatched junction bases numbered 8, after V lost 1 base and J lost 1 base. Germline V gene data show CDR1 as MNHNS and CDR2 as SASEGT. This CDR3 has 17 amino acids. The CDR3 sequence: CASSEGTGGNGNYGYTF. CDR3 coding DNA: TGTGCCAGCAGTGAAGGAACAGGGGGAAATGGTAACTATGGCTACACCTTC.

This clone was seen repeatedly, ten times or more. The chain joins TRBV6-2 or TRBV6-3 to TRBJ2-1; 8 nucleotides agree with TRBD2. V was pared by 6 bases and J by 7 bases, with 5 bases of the junction left unmatched. The germline CDR1 and CDR2 sequences are MNHEY and SVGEGT. The CDR3 runs to 13 residues. The CDR3 sequence is CASSSSGSNEQFF. The DNA for the CDR3 is TGTGCCAGCAGCTCCAGCGGGAGTAATGAGCAGTTCTTC.

This chain links TRBV5-1 with TRBJ2-7; 10 nucleotides align to TRBD2. The germline V gene has CDR1 SGHRS and CDR2 YFSETQ. V shed 0 bases and J 7 bases; nucleotides not matched to a gene: 4. CDR3 length: 14 amino acids. CDR3 nucleotide sequence: TGCGCCAGCAGCTTGGCGCCACTAGCGGGAGAGCAGTACTTC. Protein sequence: CASSLAPLAGEQYF.

The chain links TRBV5-4 to TRBJ2-4, with 11 bases matching TRBD2. The J segment lost 5 bases and the V segment lost 4 bases, leaving 2 bases of the junction unmatched. The CDR3 runs to 14 residues. The germline gives CDR1 SGHNT, CDR2 YYREEE (reference sequence). The CDR3 sequence is CASSPGLAENIQYF. DNA for the CDR3: TGTGCCAGCAGCCCGGGACTAGCGGAAAACATTCAGTACTTC.

The rearrangement joins TRBV6-1 to TRBJ1-5; D is unclear. This CDR3 contains 13 residues. The ends were cut back, 6 bases at V and 5 bases at J, with 11 bases in the middle. Germline CDR1 reads MNHNS; CDR2 reads SASEGT. This CDR3 is CASRDPGDQPQHF. The CDR3 region has the DNA TGTGCCAGCAGAGACCCAGGCGATCAGCCCCAGCATTTT.

The chain is built from TRBV10-3 and TRBJ1-2, with 9 bases lining up with TRBD1. Germline CDR1 and CDR2: ENHRY and SYGVKD. CDR3 length: 13 residues. V shed 6 bases and J 4 bases; nucleotides not matched to a gene: 3. The CDR3 bases are TGTGCCATCAGAGACAGGGGGTCCTATGGCTACACCTTC. It is translated as CAIRDRGSYGYTF.

This chain links TRBV3-1 (or the pseudogene TRBV3-2) with TRBJ2-1; 7 nucleotides line up with TRBD2. The V segment lost 4 bases and the J segment 0 bases; nucleotides outside the gene matches: 3. The CDR3 totals 15 residues. Per the germline V gene, CDR1 is LGHDT and CDR2 is YNNKEL (reference sequence). In nucleotides, the CDR3 is TGTGCCAGCAGCCCCCTAGCGGCCTCCTACAATGAGCAGTTCTTC. Its translation is CASSPLAASYNEQFF.

This clone appeared a single time. The chain links TRBV4-1 to TRBJ1-1; a weak D match, TRBD1 (6 bases). The CDR3 runs 17 residues. Deletions cut 3 bases from V and 1 base from J, with 18 bases between. Per the germline V gene, CDR1 is MGHRA and CDR2 is YSYEKL. This CDR3 reads CASSHKVWTEENTEAFF. CDR3 DNA: TGCGCCAGCAGCCACAAAGTCTGGACAGAGGAGAACACTGAAGCTTTCTTT.

This clone has only one observation. The chain carries TRBV2 and TRBJ2-3, with 8 bases fitting TRBD2. This CDR3 contains 14 residues. J gave up 5 bases and V 2 bases, and 3 bases lay outside the gene matches. CDR1 is SNHLY, CDR2 FYNNEI, per germline. CDR3 protein: CASSELTSVDTQYF. DNA of the CDR3: TGTGCCAGCAGTGAATTGACTAGCGTAGATACGCAGTATTTT.

The chain combines TRBV5-1 with TRBJ1-4; 7 bases align to TRBD1. Germline trimming cut 6 bases from V and 7 bases from J; bases unmatched to any gene: 12. The germline CDR1 and CDR2 sequences are SGHRS and YFSETQ. The CDR3 is made up of 15 amino acids. Here the CDR3 reads CASTITGEWSEKLFF. DNA for the CDR3: TGCGCCAGCACCATAACAGGGGAGTGGAGTGAAAAACTGTTTTTT. The full variable domain, with the rest looked up from reference TRBV5-1 and TRBJ1-4, is KAGVTQTPRYLIKTRGQQVTLSCSPISGHRSVSWYQQTPGQGLQFLFEYFSETQRNKGNFPGRFSGRQFSNSRSEMNVSTLELGDSALYLCASTITGEWSEKLFFGSGTQLSVL.

The CDR3 DNA sequence: TGTGCCAGCAGCTGGGGACAGGGCAATCAGCCCCAGCATTTT. This encodes CASSWGQGNQPQHF. V gene TRBV5-5 combines with J gene TRBJ1-5, with 8 bases matching TRBD1. Trimming cost V 3 bases and J 2 bases; bases outside gene matches: 1. The CDR3 consists of 14 residues. Looked up from germline, CDR1 is SGHKS and CDR2 is YYEKEE (reference sequence).

This clone showed up just once. The genes are TRBV7-2 and TRBJ1-1; D is unresolved. Trimming shortened V by 2 bases and J by 2 bases, and 15 bases separated the two germline ends. Germline V lookup: CDR1 SGHTA, CDR2 FQGNSA. CDR3 length equals 16 residues. CDR3 protein: CASSLNGGKINTEAFF. The CDR3 bases are TGTGCCAGCAGCTTAAATGGCGGCAAAATAAACACTGAAGCTTTCTTT.

The genes are TRBV7-9 and TRBJ2-2, with a weak D call TRBD2 (5 bases). Germline CDR1 is SEHNR and CDR2 is FQNEAQ (reference sequence). The V end was cut by 5 bases, the J end by 7 bases, with 8 bases between. This CDR3 spans 12 amino acids. DNA for the CDR3: TGTGCCAGCAGCCCCCGGGACGGGGAGCTGTTTTTT. It codes for CASSPRDGELFF.

This sequence joins TRBV19 and TRBJ1-3; weak D call: TRBD1 (5 bases). The germline V gene encodes CDR1 LNHDA and CDR2 SQIVND (reference sequence). Trimming removed 5 bases from V and 3 bases from J, with 14 bases in between. This CDR3 is built from 15 residues. The CDR3 DNA follows: TGTGCCAGTAGTGTCCCGAGACAGAGTGGAAACACCATATATTTT. It yields the protein CASSVPRQSGNTIYF.

Here the CDR3 DNA reads TGTGCCAGCAGTGCGACTTCAGGGGAGCTTAGCAATCAGCCCCAGCATTTT. This sequence encodes CASSATSGELSNQPQHF. The chain employs TRBV6-1 and TRBJ1-5, with D perhaps matching TRBD1 (6 bases). The CDR3 is made up of 17 amino acids. Trimming took off 4 bases at V and 0 bases at J, with 16 bases between the two ends. Germline V lookup: CDR1 MNHNS, CDR2 SASEGT.

The J gene is TRBJ1-5, the V gene TRBV5-6; D remains unclear. This CDR3 is 12 amino acids long. Trimming shortened V by 5 bases and J by 7 bases, and 10 bases separated the two germline ends. Per the germline V gene, CDR1 is SGHDT and CDR2 is YYEEEE. CDR3 sequence reads: CASSRGGQPQHF. The CDR3 nucleotides are TGTGCCAGCAGTCGGGGTGGGCAGCCCCAGCATTTT.